The T cell receptor beta chain under discussion was sequenced for a study of OX40 agonist ivuxolimab in advanced cancers. Study-wide results and limits: Expanded clones tended on average to be more numerous among CD8+ T cells than CD4+. With doses of 0.1-3.0 mg/kg, partial responders showed among the lowest clonal expansion.

CDR3 length: 16 residues. Germline-derived CDR1 and CDR2 are SGHNT and YYREEE (reference sequence). After removal of 4 bases from V and 4 bases from J, the junction contained 9 bases not matched to a gene. Note on this clone: What it binds is not known. The identical CDR3 is also encoded by other nucleotide sequences in the sample.

This table comes from immunoSEQ multiplex PCR, and its TCRdb copy is limited to in-frame clones, with some not included. The data show roughly 7,900 clones, approximately 71% seen once. The starting material was CD4+ or CD8+ T cells sorted from blood, obtained in a trial of the OX40 agonist ivuxolimab. This chain joins TRBV5-4 and TRBJ2-2; 8 bases line up with TRBD1. This clonotype was sampled from an adult with an advanced solid tumor such as melanoma, head and neck, liver or kidney cancer. CDR3 sequence (DNA): TGTGCCAGCAGCCAAGGTCGGACAGGGATCACCGGGGAGCTGTTTTTT. Its protein product is CASSQGRTGITGELFF.